Listed here are 3 T cell receptor beta chains from one sample, sequenced in a study of T cells expressing NK-cell markers. TCRdb reprocessed the 5' RACE reads and keeps a single row for each CDR3 protein, giving no DNA. In total, the table holds approximately 150,000 distinct CDR3 sequences. The sample comprised blood T cells: a sorted CD56 or NKG2C T cell subset, CD4+ or CD8+ T cells, or bulk PBMC T cells (not recorded which). All receptors derive from a man between 18 and 29 years old in good health.

The rearrangement links TRBV4-1 to TRBJ2-3; TCRdb reports TRBD2, a call that lacks DNA to check it against. The CDR3 covers 21 residues. Per the germline V gene, CDR1 is MGHRA and CDR2 is YSYEKL. The CDR3 region is CASSQDRVVLAGGPSTDTQYF.

CDR3 region: CASGSTTEQYF. The chain uses TRBV9 and TRBJ2-7. From germline, CDR1 is SGDLS and CDR2 YYNGEE. This CDR3 region has 11 residues.

This chain links TRBV7-3 with TRBJ2-1; lacking DNA, the TRBD1 call made by TCRdb goes unchecked. Germline V gene lookup returns CDR1 SGHTA and CDR2 FQGTGA. This CDR3 has 13 residues. CDR3 residues: CASSWTGDNEQFF.